These 26 T cell receptor beta chains originate from one sample sequenced in a study of blood T cell repertoires in COVID-19. Method: immunoSEQ multiplex PCR; TCRdb's copy keeps in-frame clones and lacks some. The table has some 170,000 clones, 82% seen once; the top ten hold roughly 9.1%. Sample: peripheral blood. These receptors all stem from a woman in her seventies with acute or convalescent COVID-19.

The chain is built from TRBV10-1 and TRBJ2-7; no firm D call. The CDR3 length is 15 residues. Germline-derived CDR1 and CDR2 are WNHNN and SYGVQD (reference sequence). Trimming stripped 2 bases from V and 2 bases from J, with 13 bases between. CDR3 amino acids: CASSEGQVSTYEQYF. DNA for the CDR3: TGCGCCAGCAGTGAGGGGCAGGTTTCCACCTACGAGCAGTACTTC.

This rearrangement joins TRBV9 to TRBJ1-4, with 8 bases lining up with TRBD1. The V segment lost 4 bases and the J segment 0 bases; nucleotides outside the gene matches: 11. CDR3 size: 18 residues. Germline values: CDR1 SGDLS, CDR2 YYNGEE. Here the CDR3 reads CASSLGQGLTSTNEKLFF. CDR3 DNA: TGTGCCAGCAGCCTCGGACAGGGACTCACTTCAACTAATGAAAAACTGTTTTTT. The variable domain in full, with the rest retrieved from reference TRBV9 and TRBJ1-4, is DSGVTQTPKHLITATGQRVTLRCSPRSGDLSVYWYQQSLDQGLQFLIQYYNGEERAKGNILERFSAQQFPDLHSELNLSSLELGDSALYFCASSLGQGLTSTNEKLFFGSGTQLSVL.

This clone came up once. One junction end disagrees with the germline gene, perhaps due to a read error. J is TRBJ1-2 and V is TRBV11-2, with 9 bases lining up with TRBD1. The CDR3 loop spans 14 amino acids. Per the germline V gene, CDR1 is SGHAT and CDR2 is FQNNGV. In DNA form, the CDR3 reads TGTGCCAGCAGTTTAGGACAGGGGTCGAGAGGCTACACCTTC. It is translated as CASSLGQGSRGYTF.

The V gene is TRBV19, the J gene TRBJ2-2; D may be TRBD1 (6 bases). The CDR3 covers 17 residues. V lost 1 base and J lost 5, with 17 bases in between. CDR1 and CDR2 from the germline V gene are LNHDA and SQIVND (reference sequence). The CDR3 DNA reads as TGTGCCAGTAGTATAGGCCCCGGGACAATCGGAACCGGGGAGCTGTTTTTT. This translates into CASSIGPGTIGTGELFF.

The table lists this clone with a few counts. The chain carries TRBV18 and TRBJ1-2; 7 bases are a match to TRBD1. V shed 8 bases, J shed 2 bases, and the junction held 8 bases outside the gene matches. This CDR3 is built from 14 residues. Germline V lookup: CDR1 KGHSH, CDR2 LQKENI. This CDR3 reads CASTNDRANYGYTF. As DNA, the CDR3 is TGTGCCAGCACGAACGACAGGGCCAACTATGGCTACACCTTC.

The chain recombines TRBV18 with TRBJ2-5, with D perhaps matching TRBD1 (6 bases). Trimming stripped 3 bases from V and 9 bases from J, with 14 bases between. The CDR3 has 13 residues. Germline assignment: CDR1 KGHSH and CDR2 LQKENI. The CDR3 DNA sequence: TGTGCCAGCTCACCCACAGACAGGCCCCCCCAGTACTTC. Translating gives CASSPTDRPPQYF.

This chain joins TRBV4-2 and TRBJ2-1; 9 bases map to TRBD1. Germline V CDR1 and CDR2: LGHNA, YNFKEQ. The CDR3 is made up of 19 amino acids. The junction had 13 bases not matched to a gene; V was cut back by 1 base and J by 3 bases. CDR3 in amino acids: CASSQAGTGTVVDYNEQFF. The CDR3 DNA reads as TGTGCCAGCAGCCAAGCCGGGACAGGGACAGTAGTGGACTACAATGAGCAGTTCTTC.

This chain connects TRBV7-9 to TRBJ2-7; 10 bases are shared with TRBD2. The CDR3 totals 16 residues. Germline values: CDR1 SEHNR, CDR2 FQNEAQ (reference sequence). The trim removed 1 base at V and 3 bases at J, leaving 6 bases unmatched. DNA of the CDR3: TGTGCCAGCAGCTTAGGTCCGGCTAGCGGGGGCTACGAGCAGTACTTC. As protein: CASSLGPASGGYEQYF. Filled out from reference TRBV7-9 and TRBJ2-7, the complete variable domain reads DTGVSQNPRHKITKRGQNVTFRCDPISEHNRLYWYRQTLGQGPEFLTYFQNEAQLEKSRLLSDRFSAERPKGSFSTLEIQRTEQGDSAMYLCASSLGPASGGYEQYFGPGTRLTVT.

This clone has only a few counts. This rearrangement joins TRBV4-3 to TRBJ1-6, with 9 positions matching TRBD1. Germline CDR1 reads LGHNA; CDR2 reads YSLEER. The CDR3 consists of 15 residues. The V and J ends lost 1 base and 10 bases, in that order; junction bases with no gene match: 5. CDR3 in amino acids: CASSQAGTGRSPLHF. The CDR3 nucleotides read TGCGCCAGCAGCCAAGCCGGGACAGGGCGATCACCCCTCCACTTT.

Comment on this clone: Other DNA sequences in this specimen translate into the identical CDR3. This chain links TRBV6-1 with TRBJ1-6, with 9 bases identical to TRBD1. Per the germline V gene, CDR1 is MNHNS and CDR2 is SASEGT. This CDR3 region has 14 residues. V dropped 2 bases and J dropped 9; count of bases not matched to a gene: 2. In DNA, the CDR3 is TGTGCCAGCAGTGAACTGGACAGGGGTTCACCCCTCCACTTT. Encoded protein: CASSELDRGSPLHF.

The rearrangement joins TRBV5-1 to TRBJ2-2; TRBD1 agrees at 8 bases. Losses at the gene ends were 6 bases for V and 6 bases for J; bases not matched to a gene: 16. The CDR3 loop spans 17 amino acids. Looked up from germline, CDR1 is SGHRS and CDR2 is YFSETQ. The CDR3 loop reads CASNPILRTGPAGELFF. DNA of the CDR3: TGCGCCAGCAACCCCATATTGCGGACAGGGCCGGCCGGGGAGCTGTTTTTT.

The V call is TRBV4-3, the J call TRBJ2-2, with D possibly being TRBD2 (5 bases). Trimming stripped 4 bases from V and 4 bases from J, with 16 bases between. The length of the CDR3 is 16 residues. Germline V gene sequence: CDR1 LGHNA, CDR2 YSLEER. The CDR3 loop is CASSLSARAATGELFF. The CDR3 region has the DNA TGCGCCAGCAGCCTATCAGCGAGGGCCGCCACCGGGGAGCTGTTTTTT.

About this clone itself: One junction end does not reproduce the germline sequence, and a read error may be involved. The J gene is TRBJ2-5, the V gene TRBV7-7, with unresolved D. The CDR3 sequence is 15 residues long. Germline CDR1 reads SSHAT; CDR2 reads FNYEAQ (reference sequence). The CDR3 coding sequence is TGTGCTAGCAGCCCCCTTTCGTCTGACCAAGAGACCCAGTACTTC. Translation gives CASSPLSSDQETQYF. Based on the CDR3 plus reference TRBV7-7 and TRBJ2-5, the full variable domain is GAGVSQSPRYKVTKRGQDVTLRCDPISSHATLYWYQQALGQGPEFLTYFNYEAQPDKSGLPSDRFSAERPEGSISTLTIQRTEQRDSAMYRCASSPLSSDQETQYFGPGTRLLVL.

This CDR3 reads CASRLHSTDTQYF. The CDR3 DNA reads as TGTGCCAGCAGATTACATAGCACAGATACGCAGTATTTT. The rearrangement links TRBV6-5 to TRBJ2-3; D gene uncertain. V lost 6 bases and J lost 0, with 7 bases in between. This CDR3 has 13 residues. Germline V gene data show CDR1 as MNHEY and CDR2 as SVGAGI.

A word on this clone: Germline is not matched at one junction end, which may reflect a read error. This chain links TRBV7-7 with TRBJ2-5; 7 bases match TRBD1. Germline lookup yields CDR1 SSHAT and CDR2 FNYEAQ (reference sequence). The CDR3 runs 15 residues. The CDR3 sequence: CASSAIGTVQETQYF. The DNA for the CDR3 is TGTGCTAGCAGCGCTATTGGGACAGTTCAAGAGACCCAGTACTTC.

V gene TRBV28 combines with J gene TRBJ1-5, with D perhaps TRBD1 (6 bases). From germline, CDR1 is MDHEN and CDR2 SYDVKM. V was cut by 5 bases and J by 6 bases, with 11 bases left in between. The CDR3 loop spans 13 amino acids. Here the CDR3 reads CASSLLGGQPQHF. The CDR3 region has the DNA TGTGCCAGCAGTCTGTTAGGGGGTCAGCCCCAGCATTTT.

There are a few counts of this clone. The gene calls are TRBV19 and TRBJ2-2; 8 nucleotides align to TRBD2. The CDR3 has 14 residues. Germline CDR1 reads LNHDA; CDR2 reads SQIVND (reference sequence). J gave up 7 bases and V 6 bases, and 7 bases lay outside the gene matches. DNA of the CDR3: TGTGCCAGTAGCCCCGGGACTAGTTACGGGGAGCTGTTTTTT. Its translation: CASSPGTSYGELFF.

V and J are TRBV3-1 (or the pseudogene TRBV3-2) and TRBJ1-5, with a tentative D call TRBD1 (6 bases). CDR3 length: 16 amino acids. V lost 3 bases and J 2 bases, leaving 14 bases between the germline ends. The V gene's germline CDR1 is LGHDT and CDR2 YNNKEL (reference sequence). The CDR3 loop is CASSHYRVWCNQPQHF. The CDR3 nucleotides are TGTGCCAGCAGCCATTACAGGGTTTGGTGCAATCAGCCCCAGCATTTT.

The genes are TRBV3-1 (or the pseudogene TRBV3-2) and TRBJ1-1; no definite D call. Germline values: CDR1 LGHDT, CDR2 YNNKEL (reference sequence). Trimming left V 5 bases short and J 4 bases short, with 14 bases between. CDR3 length equals 14 residues. The CDR3 DNA follows: TGTGCCAGCAGCTACCGACGCGAGGCCACTGAAGCTTTCTTT. As protein: CASSYRREATEAFF.

V and J are TRBV7-9 and TRBJ2-2; 7 nucleotides align to TRBD2. Germline CDR1 is SEHNR and CDR2 is FQNEAQ (reference sequence). This CDR3 comprises 15 residues. V trimming: 3 bases; J trimming: 7 bases; junction bases outside the gene matches: 8. CDR3 DNA sequence: TGTGCCAGCAGCTTGACGGGAGGAACCATCGGGGAGCTGTTTTTT. It codes for CASSLTGGTIGELFF.

The chain has TRBV3-1 (or the pseudogene TRBV3-2) and TRBJ2-5; 14 bases map to TRBD2. Per the germline V gene, CDR1 is LGHDT and CDR2 is YNNKEL (reference sequence). The V gene end was trimmed by 3 bases and the J gene end by 4 bases; junction bases not matched to a gene: 4. This CDR3 comprises 16 residues. The CDR3 spells CASSHETSGGVETQYF. In DNA, the CDR3 is TGTGCCAGCAGCCACGAGACTAGCGGGGGGGTAGAGACCCAGTACTTC.

The J gene is TRBJ2-7, the V gene TRBV5-1; 7 bases are a match to TRBD1. CDR3 size: 15 residues. CDR1 is SGHRS and CDR2 is YFSETQ in the germline V gene. V lost 0 bases and J lost 4; bases outside the gene matches: 7. The DNA for the CDR3 is TGCGCCAGCAGCTTGGAATACGCAGGGGGTTACGAGCAGTACTTC. The encoded protein is CASSLEYAGGYEQYF.

The V and J genes are TRBV5-1 and TRBJ1-6; the D is unclear. V lost 4 bases and J 5 bases, leaving 10 bases between the germline ends. Per germline, CDR1 SGHRS and CDR2 YFSETQ. CDR3 length equals 14 residues. In DNA, the CDR3 is TGCGCCAGCAGCCCCGGGAATAATAATTCACCCCTCCACTTT. Amino acids: CASSPGNNNSPLHF. The full variable domain, in which reference TRBV5-1 and TRBJ1-6 provide the parts outside the CDR3, is KAGVTQTPRYLIKTRGQQVTLSCSPISGHRSVSWYQQTPGQGLQFLFEYFSETQRNKGNFPGRFSGRQFSNSRSEMNVSTLELGDSALYLCASSPGNNNSPLHFGNGTRLTVT.

The V and J genes are TRBV6-5 and TRBJ1-1; 10 bases fit TRBD1. CDR1 is MNHEY, CDR2 SVGAGI, per germline. J was trimmed by 4 bases and V by 6 bases; bases with no gene match: 2. The CDR3 runs 13 residues. The CDR3 loop reads CASRRDRGTEAFF. The CDR3 DNA reads TGTGCCAGCAGAAGGGACAGGGGCACTGAAGCTTTCTTT.

The chain links TRBV5-1 to TRBJ1-1; perhaps TRBD1 as D (5 bases). Germline V lookup: CDR1 SGHRS, CDR2 YFSETQ. V lost 0 bases and J lost 1, with 7 bases in between. This CDR3 has 14 residues. CDR3 sequence: CASSLEGENTEAFF. The DNA of the CDR3 is TGCGCCAGCAGCTTGGAAGGGGAGAACACTGAAGCTTTCTTT.

The V and J genes are TRBV7-2 and TRBJ1-2, with 7 bases identical to TRBD1. Looked up from germline, CDR1 is SGHTA and CDR2 is FQGNSA. V gave up 1 base and J gave up 5 bases; unmatched junction bases: 4. This CDR3 has 14 amino acids. CDR3 DNA sequence: TGTGCCAGCAGCTTAGACAGGGGCCCGTATGGCTACACCTTC. This gives the protein CASSLDRGPYGYTF.